This T cell receptor beta chain came from a study of shared clonotypes between healthy human individuals. Overall study context: Donors, aged 18 to 49, were two women and three men.

Assay used: immunoSEQ multiplex PCR; TCRdb lists only in-frame clones, some missing. The sample yields over 1.5 million clones, 98% seen once. Into CD45RA+ naive and CD45RA-negative memory subsets, the CD4+ cells were split. The CDR3 is made up of 12 amino acids. Germline V gene sequence: CDR1 MNHNY, CDR2 SVGAGI (reference sequence). Trimming took off 2 bases at V and 8 bases at J, with 6 bases between the two ends. The chain links TRBV6-6 to TRBJ1-4; no firm D call. Sequenced material: naive CD4+ T cells sorted from blood. Subset given: CD45RA+ positively selected. The TCR originated in a man aged 25 to 40 in good health. The CDR3: CASSYVGEKLFF. The CDR3, as DNA: TGTGCCAGCAGTTACGTAGGCGAAAAACTGTTTTTT.